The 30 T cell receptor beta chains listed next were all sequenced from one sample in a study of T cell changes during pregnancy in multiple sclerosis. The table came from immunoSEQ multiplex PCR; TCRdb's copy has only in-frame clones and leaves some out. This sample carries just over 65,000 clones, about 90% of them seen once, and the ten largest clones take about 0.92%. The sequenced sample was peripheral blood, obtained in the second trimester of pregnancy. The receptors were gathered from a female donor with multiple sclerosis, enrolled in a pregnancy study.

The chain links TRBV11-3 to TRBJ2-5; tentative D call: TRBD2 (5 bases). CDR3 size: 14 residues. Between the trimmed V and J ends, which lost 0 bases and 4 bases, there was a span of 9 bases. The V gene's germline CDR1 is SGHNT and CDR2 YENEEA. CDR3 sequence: CASSLEGRAETQYF. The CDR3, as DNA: TGTGCCAGCAGCTTAGAAGGGCGGGCAGAGACCCAGTACTTC. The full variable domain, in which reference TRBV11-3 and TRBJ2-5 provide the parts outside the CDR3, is EAGVVQSPRYKIIEKKQPVAFWCNPISGHNTLYWYLQNLGQGPELLIRYENEEAVDDSQLPKDRFSAERLKGVDSTLKIQPAELGDSAVYLCASSLEGRAETQYFGPGTRLLVL.

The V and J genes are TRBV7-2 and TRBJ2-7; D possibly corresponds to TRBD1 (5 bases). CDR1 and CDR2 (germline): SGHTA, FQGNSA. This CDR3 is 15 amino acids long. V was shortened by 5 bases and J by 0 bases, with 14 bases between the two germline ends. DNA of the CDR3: TGTGCCAGCAGCCCGCGCCAAGGGGACTCCTACGAGCAGTACTTC. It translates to CASSPRQGDSYEQYF.

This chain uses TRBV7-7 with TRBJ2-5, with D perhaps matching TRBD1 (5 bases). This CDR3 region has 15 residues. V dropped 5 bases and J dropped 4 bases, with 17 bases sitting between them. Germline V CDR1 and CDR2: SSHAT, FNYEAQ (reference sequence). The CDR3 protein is CASSAEAGRGETQYF. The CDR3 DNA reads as TGTGCCAGCAGCGCCGAGGCTGGAAGGGGAGAGACCCAGTACTTC.

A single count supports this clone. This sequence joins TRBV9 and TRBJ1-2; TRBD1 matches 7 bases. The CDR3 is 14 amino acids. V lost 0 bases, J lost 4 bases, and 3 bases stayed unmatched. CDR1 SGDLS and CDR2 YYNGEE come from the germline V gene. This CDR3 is CASSVGDSPYGYTF. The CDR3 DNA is TGTGCCAGCAGCGTAGGGGACAGCCCCTATGGCTACACCTTC.

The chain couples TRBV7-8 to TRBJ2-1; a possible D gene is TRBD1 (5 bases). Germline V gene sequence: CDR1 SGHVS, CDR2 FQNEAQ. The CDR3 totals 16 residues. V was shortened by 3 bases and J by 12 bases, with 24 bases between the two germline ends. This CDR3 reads CASSFLDRDWGIGQFF. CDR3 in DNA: TGTGCCAGCAGCTTCTTAGACAGAGACTGGGGTATCGGGCAGTTCTTC. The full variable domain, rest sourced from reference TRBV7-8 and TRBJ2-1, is GAGVSQSPRYKVAKRGQDVALRCDPISGHVSLFWYQQALGQGPEFLTYFQNEAQLDKSGLPSDRFFAERPEGSVSTLKIQRTQQEDSAVYLCASSFLDRDWGIGQFFGPGTRLTVL.

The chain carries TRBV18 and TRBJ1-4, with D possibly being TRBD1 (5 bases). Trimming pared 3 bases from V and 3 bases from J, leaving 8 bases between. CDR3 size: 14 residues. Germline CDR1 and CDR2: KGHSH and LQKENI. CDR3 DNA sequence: TGTGCCAGCTCACCGTGGGGGGCTAATGAAAAACTGTTTTTT. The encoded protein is CASSPWGANEKLFF.

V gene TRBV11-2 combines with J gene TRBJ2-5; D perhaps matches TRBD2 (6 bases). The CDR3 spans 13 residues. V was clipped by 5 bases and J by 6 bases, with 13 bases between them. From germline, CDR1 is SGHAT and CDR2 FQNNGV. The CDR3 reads CASSPGVGKTQYF. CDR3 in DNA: TGTGCCAGCAGCCCGGGGGTGGGGAAGACCCAGTACTTC.

CDR3 sequence reads: CASSLASNSNQPQHF. The CDR3 DNA sequence: TGTGCCAGCAGCTTAGCTTCTAATAGCAATCAGCCCCAGCATTTT. The chain employs TRBV7-6 and TRBJ1-5; D not resolved. The germline V gene encodes CDR1 SGHVS and CDR2 FNYEAQ. The CDR3 totals 15 residues. Trimming stripped 0 bases from V and 0 bases from J, with 6 bases between.

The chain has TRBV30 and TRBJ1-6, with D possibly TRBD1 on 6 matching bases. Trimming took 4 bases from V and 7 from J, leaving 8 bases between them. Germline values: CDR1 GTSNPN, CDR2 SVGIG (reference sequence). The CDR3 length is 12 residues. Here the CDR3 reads CAWTQGNSPLHF. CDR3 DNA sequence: TGTGCCTGGACCCAGGGGAATTCACCCCTCCACTTT.

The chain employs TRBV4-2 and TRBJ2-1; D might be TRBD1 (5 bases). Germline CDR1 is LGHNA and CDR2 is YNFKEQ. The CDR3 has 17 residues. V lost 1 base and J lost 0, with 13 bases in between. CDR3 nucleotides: TGTGCCAGCAGCCAAGCAAGACAGCTAAACTCCTACAATGAGCAGTTCTTC. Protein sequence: CASSQARQLNSYNEQFF.

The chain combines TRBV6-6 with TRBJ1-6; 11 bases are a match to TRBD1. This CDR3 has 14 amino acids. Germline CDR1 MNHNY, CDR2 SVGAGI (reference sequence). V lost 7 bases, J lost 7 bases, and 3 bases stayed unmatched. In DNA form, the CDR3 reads TGTGCCAGCACCCGGGACAGGGGGAATTCACCCCTCCACTTT. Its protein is CASTRDRGNSPLHF.

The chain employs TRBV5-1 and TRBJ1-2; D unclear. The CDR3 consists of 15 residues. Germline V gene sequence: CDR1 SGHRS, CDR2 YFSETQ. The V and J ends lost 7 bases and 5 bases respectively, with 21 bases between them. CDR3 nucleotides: TGCGCCAGCGGGTCCATCGGACTTGGGCTTTATGGCTACACCTTC. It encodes CASGSIGLGLYGYTF.

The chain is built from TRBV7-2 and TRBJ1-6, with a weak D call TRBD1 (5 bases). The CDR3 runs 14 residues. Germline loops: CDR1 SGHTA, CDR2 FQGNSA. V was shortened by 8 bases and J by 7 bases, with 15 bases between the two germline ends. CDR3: CASVRGVGNSPLHF. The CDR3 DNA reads TGTGCCAGCGTTCGGGGGGTAGGGAATTCACCCCTCCACTTT.

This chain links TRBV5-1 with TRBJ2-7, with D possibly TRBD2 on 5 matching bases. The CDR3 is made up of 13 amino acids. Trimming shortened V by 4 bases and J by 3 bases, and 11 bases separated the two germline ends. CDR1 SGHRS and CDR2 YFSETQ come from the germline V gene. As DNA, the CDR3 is TGCGCCAGCAGCCTCGGACTTAACTACGAGCAGTACTTC. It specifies CASSLGLNYEQYF.

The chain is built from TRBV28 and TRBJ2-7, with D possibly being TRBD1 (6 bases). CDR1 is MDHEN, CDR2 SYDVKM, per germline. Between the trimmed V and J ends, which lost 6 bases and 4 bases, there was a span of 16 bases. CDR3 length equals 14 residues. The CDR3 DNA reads TGTGCCAGCAGGGATACAGGGACGGTATACGAGCAGTACTTC. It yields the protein CASRDTGTVYEQYF.

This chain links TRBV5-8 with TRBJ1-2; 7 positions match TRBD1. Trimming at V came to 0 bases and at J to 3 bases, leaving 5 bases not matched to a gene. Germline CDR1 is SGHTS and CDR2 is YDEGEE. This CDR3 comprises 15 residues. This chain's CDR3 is CASSLVPGGDYGYTF. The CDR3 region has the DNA TGTGCCAGCAGCTTGGTTCCAGGGGGAGACTATGGCTACACCTTC.

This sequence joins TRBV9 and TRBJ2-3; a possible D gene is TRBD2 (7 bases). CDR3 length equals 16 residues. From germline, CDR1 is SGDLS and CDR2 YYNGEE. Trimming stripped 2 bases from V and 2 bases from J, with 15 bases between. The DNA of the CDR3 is TGTGCCAGCAGCGTCAGCCCGGGGGGCATCACAGATACGCAGTATTTT. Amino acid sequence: CASSVSPGGITDTQYF.

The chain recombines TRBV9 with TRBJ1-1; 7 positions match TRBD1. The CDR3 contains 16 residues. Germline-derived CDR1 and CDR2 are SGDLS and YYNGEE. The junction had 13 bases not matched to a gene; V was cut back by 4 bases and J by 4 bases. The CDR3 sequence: CASSNRQGEGGTEAFF. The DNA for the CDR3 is TGTGCCAGCAGCAATCGACAGGGAGAAGGGGGCACTGAAGCTTTCTTT.

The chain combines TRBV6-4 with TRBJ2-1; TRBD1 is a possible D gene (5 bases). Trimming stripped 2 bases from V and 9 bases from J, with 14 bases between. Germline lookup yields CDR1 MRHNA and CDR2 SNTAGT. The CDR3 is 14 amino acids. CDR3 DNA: TGTGCCAGCAGTGACGGGGCAGGCCCGAGTGAGCAGTTCTTC. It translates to CASSDGAGPSEQFF.

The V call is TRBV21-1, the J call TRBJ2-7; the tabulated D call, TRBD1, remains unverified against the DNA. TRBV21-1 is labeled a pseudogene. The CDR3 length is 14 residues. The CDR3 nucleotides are TGTGCCAGCAGCAAAGGCAGGGGTGGGTACGAGCAGTACTTC. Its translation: CASSKGRGGYEQYF.

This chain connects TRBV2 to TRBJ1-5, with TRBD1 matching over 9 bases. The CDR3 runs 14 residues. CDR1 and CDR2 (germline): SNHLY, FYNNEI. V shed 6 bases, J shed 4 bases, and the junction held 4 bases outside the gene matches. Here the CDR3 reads CASRGTGTNQPQHF. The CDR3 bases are TGTGCCAGCAGGGGGACAGGGACTAATCAGCCCCAGCATTTT.

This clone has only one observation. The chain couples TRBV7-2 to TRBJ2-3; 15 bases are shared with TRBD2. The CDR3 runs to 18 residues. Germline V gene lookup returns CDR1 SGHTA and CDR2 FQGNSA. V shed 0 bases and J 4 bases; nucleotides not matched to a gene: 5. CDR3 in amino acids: CASSLAGTSGGRADTQYF. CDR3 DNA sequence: TGTGCCAGCAGCTTAGCGGGGACTAGCGGGGGGCGGGCAGATACGCAGTATTTT.

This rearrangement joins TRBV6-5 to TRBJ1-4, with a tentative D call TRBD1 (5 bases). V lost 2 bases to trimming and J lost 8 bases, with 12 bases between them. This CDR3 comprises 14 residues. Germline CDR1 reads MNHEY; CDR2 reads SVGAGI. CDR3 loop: CASSYRGLREKLFF. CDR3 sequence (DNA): TGTGCCAGCAGTTACCGGGGGTTGAGGGAAAAACTGTTTTTT.

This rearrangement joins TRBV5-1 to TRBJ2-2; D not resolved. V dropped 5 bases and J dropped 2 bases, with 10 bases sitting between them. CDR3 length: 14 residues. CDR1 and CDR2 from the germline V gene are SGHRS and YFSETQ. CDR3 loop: CASSRVVNTGELFF. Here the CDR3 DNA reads TGCGCCAGCAGTCGTGTAGTCAACACCGGGGAGCTGTTTTTT. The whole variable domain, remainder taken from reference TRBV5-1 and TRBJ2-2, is KAGVTQTPRYLIKTRGQQVTLSCSPISGHRSVSWYQQTPGQGLQFLFEYFSETQRNKGNFPGRFSGRQFSNSRSEMNVSTLELGDSALYLCASSRVVNTGELFFGEGSRLTVL.

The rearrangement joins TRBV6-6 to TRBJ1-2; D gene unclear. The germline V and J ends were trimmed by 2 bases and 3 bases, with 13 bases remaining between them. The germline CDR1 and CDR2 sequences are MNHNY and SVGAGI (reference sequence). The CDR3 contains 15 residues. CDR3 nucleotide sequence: TGTGCCAGCAGTTACCTCGGAATCGGGGACTATGGCTACACCTTC. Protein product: CASSYLGIGDYGYTF.

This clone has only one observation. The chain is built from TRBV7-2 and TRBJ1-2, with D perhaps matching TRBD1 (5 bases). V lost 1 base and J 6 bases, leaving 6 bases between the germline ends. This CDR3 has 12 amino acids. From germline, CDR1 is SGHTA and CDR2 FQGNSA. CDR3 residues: CASSLEGNGYTF. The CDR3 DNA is TGTGCCAGCAGCTTAGAGGGGAATGGCTACACCTTC.

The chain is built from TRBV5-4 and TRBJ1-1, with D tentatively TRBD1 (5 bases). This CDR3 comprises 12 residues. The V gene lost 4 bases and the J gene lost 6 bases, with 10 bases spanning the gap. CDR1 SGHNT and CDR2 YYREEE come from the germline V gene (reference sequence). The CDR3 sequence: CASSLTGPEAFF. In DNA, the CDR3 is TGTGCCAGCAGCCTAACAGGCCCTGAAGCTTTCTTT.

The CDR3 loop reads CASSIGGTGNTEAFF. In DNA form, the CDR3 reads TGTGCCAGTAGTATAGGGGGGACAGGGAACACTGAAGCTTTCTTT. The chain has TRBV19 and TRBJ1-1; 8 bases agree with TRBD1. The CDR3 totals 15 residues. Germline V gives CDR1 LNHDA, CDR2 SQIVND (reference sequence). The trim removed 1 base at V and 1 base at J, leaving 2 bases unmatched.

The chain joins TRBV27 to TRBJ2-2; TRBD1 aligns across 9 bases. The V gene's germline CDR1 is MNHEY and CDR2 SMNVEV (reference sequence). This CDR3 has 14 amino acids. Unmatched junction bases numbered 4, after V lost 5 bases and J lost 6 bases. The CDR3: CASSPRQGAGELFF. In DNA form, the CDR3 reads TGTGCCAGCAGTCCTCGACAGGGGGCCGGGGAGCTGTTTTTT.

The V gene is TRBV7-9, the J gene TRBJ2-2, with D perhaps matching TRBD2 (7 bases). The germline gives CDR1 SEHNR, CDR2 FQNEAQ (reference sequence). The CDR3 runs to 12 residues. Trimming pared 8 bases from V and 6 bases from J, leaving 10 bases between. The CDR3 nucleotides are TGTGCCAGCGGAGGGGGGGCCGGGGAGCTGTTTTTT. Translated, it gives CASGGGAGELFF.